Following are 10 T cell receptor beta chains from one sample sequenced in a study of CD8 T cells in ankylosing spondylitis. TCRdb reprocessed the 5' RACE reads via MiXCR and lists one record per CDR3 protein. The sample consists of 150,000 or so distinct CDR3 sequences, about 32% of them appearing once. Sequenced input: synovial fluid, either unsorted or a sorted T cell fraction (not recorded which). These receptors were obtained from a male donor with ankylosing spondylitis.

The V and J genes are TRBV12-3 or TRBV12-4 and TRBJ1-5; a possible D gene is TRBD1 (5 bases). V lost 5 bases to trimming and J lost 2 bases, with 13 bases between them. This CDR3 region has 15 residues. The CDR3 loop reads CASSPWGGGNQPQHF. CDR3 in DNA: TGTGCCAGCAGTCCCTGGGGCGGGGGCAATCAGCCCCAGCATTTT.

This clonotype occurred a few times. The genes are TRBV10-3 and TRBJ1-1; weak D call: TRBD1 (6 bases). Trimming cost V 6 bases and J 6 bases, with 11 bases left between them. Per the germline V gene, CDR1 is ENHRY and CDR2 is SYGVKD. The CDR3 length is 12 residues. CDR3 DNA: TGTGCCATCAGCAAGGGGGGATCTGAAGCTTTCTTT. The encoded protein is CAISKGGSEAFF.

This chain joins TRBV20-1 and TRBJ2-1, with 8 bases aligning to TRBD1. The ends lost 7 bases at V and 1 base at J; junction bases unmatched: 3. In germline, CDR1 is DFQATT, CDR2 SNEGSKA (reference sequence). This CDR3 region has 13 residues. CDR3 residues: CSGDRGSYNEQFF. CDR3 coding DNA: TGCAGTGGAGACAGGGGTTCCTACAATGAGCAGTTCTTC.

The CDR3 is CASGDAGELFF. CDR3 coding DNA: TGTGCCAGCGGGGATGCCGGGGAGCTGTTTTTT. The chain recombines TRBV12-3 or TRBV12-4 with TRBJ2-2, with unresolved D. Trimming pared 8 bases from V and 6 bases from J, leaving 7 bases between. The CDR3 contains 11 residues.

J is TRBJ2-3 and V is TRBV5-5, with D possibly being TRBD2 (6 bases). With 3 bases removed from V and 0 bases from J, the gap between germline ends came to 14 bases. The germline V gene has CDR1 SGHKS and CDR2 YYEKEE (reference sequence). The CDR3 contains 16 residues. DNA for the CDR3: TGTGCCAGCAGCTCCTTTCTAGCGATTAGCACAGATACGCAGTATTTT. Its translation is CASSSFLAISTDTQYF.

The chain employs TRBV20-1 and TRBJ2-3; D is unclear. The CDR3 sequence is 12 residues long. The germline CDR1 and CDR2 sequences are DFQATT and SNEGSKA (reference sequence). Trimming took off 3 bases at V and 2 bases at J, with 6 bases between the two ends. The CDR3 nucleotides are TGCAGTGCTAGTATCGACACAGATACGCAGTATTTT. It codes for CSASIDTDTQYF.

In its sample, this clonotype was seen once. V gene TRBV11-2 combines with J gene TRBJ2-1; 10 bases agree with TRBD2. The ends lost 3 bases at V and 6 bases at J; junction bases unmatched: 14. CDR3 length equals 18 residues. Germline lookup yields CDR1 SGHAT and CDR2 FQNNGV. Written as DNA, the CDR3 is TGTGCCAGCAGCTTCCTCGGACTAGCGGCCCTGTACGGCAATGAGCAGTTCTTC. It translates to CASSFLGLAALYGNEQFF. The full variable domain, in which reference TRBV11-2 and TRBJ2-1 provide the parts outside the CDR3, is EAGVAQSPRYKIIEKRQSVAFWCNPISGHATLYWYQQILGQGPKLLIQFQNNGVVDDSQLPKDRFSAERLKGVDSTLKIQPAKLEDSAVYLCASSFLGLAALYGNEQFFGPGTRLTVL.

This clonotype was seen a handful of times. The chain employs TRBV20-1 and TRBJ1-5, with D hard to call. Trimming pared 3 bases from V and 4 bases from J, leaving 7 bases between. There are 12 residues in the CDR3. From germline, CDR1 is DFQATT and CDR2 SNEGSKA (reference sequence). CDR3 sequence reads: CSARTGNQPQHF. Here the CDR3 DNA reads TGCAGTGCTAGGACGGGGAATCAGCCCCAGCATTTT.

This rearrangement joins TRBV5-6 to TRBJ1-1; D not resolved. The CDR3 has 14 amino acids. Germline V gene sequence: CDR1 SGHDT, CDR2 YYEEEE. Trimming took 0 bases from V and 5 from J, leaving 11 bases between them. The CDR3 DNA sequence: TGTGCCAGCAGCTTGGTGGGCCTCGGGACTGAAGCTTTCTTT. Encoded protein: CASSLVGLGTEAFF. Based on the CDR3 plus reference TRBV5-6 and TRBJ1-1, the full variable domain is DAGVTQSPTHLIKTRGQQVTLRCSPKSGHDTVSWYQQALGQGPQFIFQYYEEEERQRGNFPDRFSGHQFPNYSSELNVNALLLGDSALYLCASSLVGLGTEAFFGQGTRLTVV.

This clonotype was recorded once. The chain uses TRBV6-1 and TRBJ1-1, with D possibly TRBD1 on 5 matching bases. The V gene's germline CDR1 is MNHNS and CDR2 SASEGT. The CDR3 is made up of 15 amino acids. V gave up 4 bases and J gave up 0 bases, with 12 bases separating them. The CDR3 protein is CASSARTPMNTEAFF. The CDR3 bases are TGTGCCAGCAGTGCCCGGACACCTATGAACACTGAAGCTTTCTTT.